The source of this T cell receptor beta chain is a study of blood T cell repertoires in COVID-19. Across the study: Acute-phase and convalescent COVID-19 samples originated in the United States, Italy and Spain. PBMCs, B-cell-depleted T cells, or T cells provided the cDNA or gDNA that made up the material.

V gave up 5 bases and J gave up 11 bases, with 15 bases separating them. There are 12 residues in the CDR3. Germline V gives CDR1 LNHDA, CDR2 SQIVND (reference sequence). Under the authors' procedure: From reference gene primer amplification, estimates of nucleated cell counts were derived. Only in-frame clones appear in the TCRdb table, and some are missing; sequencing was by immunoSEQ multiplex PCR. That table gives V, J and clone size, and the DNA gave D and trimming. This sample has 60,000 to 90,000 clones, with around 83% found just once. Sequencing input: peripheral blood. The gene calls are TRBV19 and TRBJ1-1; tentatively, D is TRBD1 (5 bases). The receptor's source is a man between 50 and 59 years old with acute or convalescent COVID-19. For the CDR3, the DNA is TGTGCCAGTAGTTCTACAGGCGATCGGGCTTTCTTT. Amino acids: CASSSTGDRAFF.